These 20 T cell receptor beta chains came from one sample sequenced in a study of blood T cells in healthy people across ages (dated by TCRdb to the mid-2010s). Libraries were prepared through 5' RACE. These reads were obtained on an Illumina HiSeq 2500. The second PCR ran for roughly 7 to 11 cycles and used a J-beta primer mix along with a sample-barcoded 5' primer. In TCRdb, the public reads were trimmed at Q25 with fastp and aligned with MiXCR, with productive beta chains retained. Identical CDR3 proteins give one entry, which carries the most common genes and DNA. Recorded for this sample are more than 900,000 distinct CDR3 sequences; roughly 28% of them occurred a single time. More than 8.5% of the sample comes from the top ten. This sample also appeared in a second study, on T cells of mothers and their children.

The sequenced sample consisted of blood. All receptors come from a woman between 35 and 50 years old in good health.

This clonotype showed up many times. The rearrangement links TRBV3-1 to TRBJ1-2; the match to TRBD1 covers 8 bases. V lost 1 base, J lost 7 bases, and 2 bases stayed unmatched. This CDR3 contains 13 residues. Germline assignment: CDR1 LGHDT and CDR2 YNNKEL (reference sequence). This CDR3 reads CASSQGQGPGYTF. The CDR3, as DNA: TGTGCCAGCAGCCAAGGACAGGGGCCTGGCTACACCTTC.

Many counts were recorded for this clonotype. In nucleotides, the CDR3 is TGTGCCAGCAGCCCCGGGACAAGTAAAGAGACCCAGTACTTC. It is translated as CASSPGTSKETQYF. The chain is built from TRBV7-2 and TRBJ2-5; D may be TRBD1 (6 bases). CDR3 length equals 14 residues. CDR1 is SGHTA, CDR2 FQGNSA, per germline. Between the trimmed V and J ends, which lost 5 bases and 3 bases, there was a span of 13 bases.

This clonotype was recorded many times. The chain recombines TRBV4-3 with TRBJ2-7; 7 bases map to TRBD2. Germline V gene lookup returns CDR1 LGHNA and CDR2 YSLEER. The CDR3 is made up of 13 amino acids. The ends lost 1 base at V and 6 bases at J; junction bases unmatched: 3. As DNA, the CDR3 is TGCGCCAGCAGCCAAGCACCGGGGGGCGAGCAGTACTTC. Its translation is CASSQAPGGEQYF.

A few counts support this clonotype. This chain joins TRBV25-1 and TRBJ1-4; D is undetermined. From germline, CDR1 is MGHDK and CDR2 SYGVNS. This CDR3 spans 15 amino acids. Trimming left V 3 bases short and J 7 bases short, with 15 bases between. For the CDR3, the DNA is TGTGCCAGCAGTGACACGGGCATCGTATCTGAAAAACTGTTTTTT. Encoded protein: CASSDTGIVSEKLFF.

This clonotype has more than one count but fewer than ten. The rearrangement links TRBV4-1 to TRBJ2-7; D unclear. Trimming shortened V by 1 base and J by 3 bases, and 7 bases separated the two germline ends. Per the germline V gene, CDR1 is MGHRA and CDR2 is YSYEKL. This CDR3 contains 13 residues. In DNA, the CDR3 is TGCGCCAGCAGCCAAGCCTCCGGCTACGAGCAGTACTTC. The encoded protein is CASSQASGYEQYF.

In its sample, this clonotype was seen a few times. The CDR3 region is CASSLADSTNYGYTF. CDR3 nucleotide sequence: TGCGCCAGCAGCTTGGCCGACAGTACTAACTATGGCTACACCTTC. This chain joins TRBV5-1 and TRBJ1-2, with D perhaps TRBD1 (5 bases). The germline V gene has CDR1 SGHRS and CDR2 YFSETQ. The length of the CDR3 is 15 residues. V gave up 0 bases and J gave up 0 bases, with 9 bases separating them. Supplemented by reference TRBV5-1 and TRBJ1-2, the full variable domain reads KAGVTQTPRYLIKTRGQQVTLSCSPISGHRSVSWYQQTPGQGLQFLFEYFSETQRNKGNFPGRFSGRQFSNSRSEMNVSTLELGDSALYLCASSLADSTNYGYTFGSGTRLTVV.

This clonotype was found many times. The J gene is TRBJ1-6, the V gene TRBV12-3 or TRBV12-4, with D tentatively TRBD1 (6 bases). The CDR3 totals 16 residues. The V and J ends lost 5 bases and 3 bases respectively, with 14 bases between them. The CDR3 region is CASSPNRVVYNSPLHF. CDR3 sequence (DNA): TGTGCCAGCAGTCCCAACAGGGTGGTCTATAATTCACCCCTCCACTTT.

The chain employs TRBV28 and TRBJ2-4; D possibly corresponds to TRBD2 (5 bases). The DNA end favors TRBJ2-7, so the J call may be wrong. Looked up from germline, CDR1 is MDHEN and CDR2 is SYDVKM. This CDR3 has 18 residues. The CDR3: CASSLTPRRWVYYYEQYF. CDR3 nucleotide sequence: TGTGCCAGCAGTTTAACACCCAGGAGGTGGGTCTACTACTACGAGCAGTACTTC.

This clonotype was counted many times. The gene calls are TRBV6-5 and TRBJ1-2; no reliable D call. Per the germline V gene, CDR1 is MNHEY and CDR2 is SVGAGI. The CDR3 runs 13 residues. Trimming cost V 7 bases and J 8 bases, with 17 bases left between them. As DNA, the CDR3 is TGTGCCAGCACCAACCATGACTTTGACGGCTACACCTTC. Its protein is CASTNHDFDGYTF.

The rearrangement uses TRBV27 and TRBJ1-2; D remains unclear. The CDR3 runs to 13 residues. Trimming took off 3 bases at V and 5 bases at J, with 10 bases between the two ends. CDR1 and CDR2 from the germline V gene are MNHEY and SMNVEV (reference sequence). The CDR3 protein is CASSFEGEYGYTF. The CDR3 coding sequence is TGTGCCAGCAGTTTCGAAGGAGAGTATGGCTACACCTTC.

The table lists this clonotype with many counts. The rearrangement links TRBV6-2 or TRBV6-3 to TRBJ2-1; TRBD1 might be the D (6 bases). V was cut by 2 bases and J by 1 base, with 9 bases left in between. Germline V CDR1 and CDR2: MNHEY, SVGEGT. CDR3 length equals 15 residues. CDR3 sequence: CASSYQGRSYNEQFF. DNA of the CDR3: TGTGCCAGCAGTTACCAGGGGAGATCCTACAATGAGCAGTTCTTC.

The V and J genes are TRBV6-1 and TRBJ1-5; 8 nucleotides align to TRBD1. CDR3 size: 13 residues. Germline trimming cut 4 bases from V and 7 bases from J; bases unmatched to any gene: 3. Germline V gene data show CDR1 as MNHNS and CDR2 as SASEGT. The CDR3 nucleotides read TGTGCCAGCAGTGGAGACAGGGGCCAGCCCCAGCATTTT. Amino acid sequence: CASSGDRGQPQHF.

To note about this clonotype: A much more abundant neighbour one base away suggests this may be a read error. The rearrangement links TRBV20-1 to TRBJ2-7; tentatively, D is TRBD2 (5 bases). The CDR3 consists of 14 residues. CDR1 and CDR2 from the germline V gene are DFQATT and SNEGSKA (reference sequence). DNA for the CDR3: TGCGGTGCTAGCCAGCCTAGAGATTCCTACGAGCAGTACTTC. Encoded protein: CGASQPRDSYEQYF.

A few counts support this clonotype. The gene calls are TRBV5-1 and TRBJ2-1; a weak D match, TRBD2 (5 bases). This CDR3 comprises 11 residues. V was clipped by 2 bases and J by 13 bases, with 10 bases between them. From germline, CDR1 is SGHRS and CDR2 YFSETQ. The CDR3: CASSFERNQFF. The CDR3 DNA reads as TGCGCCAGCAGCTTTGAGCGGAACCAGTTCTTC. The variable domain in full, with the rest retrieved from reference TRBV5-1 and TRBJ2-1, is KAGVTQTPRYLIKTRGQQVTLSCSPISGHRSVSWYQQTPGQGLQFLFEYFSETQRNKGNFPGRFSGRQFSNSRSEMNVSTLELGDSALYLCASSFERNQFFGPGTRLTVL.

This clonotype showed up just once. The CDR3: CASSLLWSLFHYEQYF. In DNA form, the CDR3 reads TGTGCCAGCAGCTTATTATGGAGTCTCTTCCACTACGAGCAGTACTTC. The chain links TRBV7-3 to TRBJ2-1; no clear D. The J call may be wrong; the DNA end is better matched by TRBJ2-7. Per the germline V gene, CDR1 is SGHTA and CDR2 is FQGTGA. The CDR3 is 16 amino acids.

On this clonotype itself: The junction differs from germline at one of its ends, possibly a read error. V and J are TRBV5-5 and TRBJ1-2; a weak D match, TRBD1 (5 bases). The length of the CDR3 is 14 residues. The germline V gene encodes CDR1 SGHKS and CDR2 YYEKEE (reference sequence). In DNA form, the CDR3 reads TGTGCCAGCAGCTTGATGTTAGGGGCGCTCGGCTGCACCTTC. The encoded protein is CASSLMLGALGCTF.

This clonotype appeared a few times. The chain has TRBV13 and TRBJ2-1; 8 nucleotides align to TRBD2. V dropped 4 bases and J dropped 10; count of bases not matched to a gene: 12. Germline lookup yields CDR1 PRHDT and CDR2 FYEKMQ (reference sequence). There are 15 residues in the CDR3. The CDR3 DNA is TGTGCCAGCAGCTCCCCAGGGAGCGGGGGAAGAGAGCAGTTCTTC. Translating gives CASSSPGSGGREQFF.

The chain combines TRBV29-1 with TRBJ1-1; 7 bases line up with TRBD1. The CDR3 totals 13 residues. After removal of 2 bases from V and 5 bases from J, the junction contained 5 bases not matched to a gene. CDR1 SQVTM and CDR2 ANQGSEA come from the germline V gene. The CDR3: CSVERGRGTEAFF. As DNA, the CDR3 is TGCAGCGTTGAAAGGGGGCGAGGGACTGAAGCTTTCTTT. Combining the CDR3 with reference TRBV29-1 and TRBJ1-1 gives the whole variable domain SAVISQKPSRDICQRGTSLTIQCQVDSQVTMMFWYRQQPGQSLTLIATANQGSEATYESGFVIDKFPISRPNLTFSTLTVSNMSPEDSSIYLCSVERGRGTEAFFGQGTRLTVV.

This rearrangement joins TRBV4-2 to TRBJ2-7, with 7 bases that match TRBD1. The DNA end favors TRBJ2-5, so the J call may be wrong. This CDR3 contains 18 residues. The germline V gene has CDR1 LGHNA and CDR2 YNFKEQ. The CDR3 sequence is CASSLRGTGEGAGETQYF. CDR3 in DNA: TGTGCCAGCAGCCTTAGAGGAACAGGGGAAGGGGCGGGAGAGACCCAGTACTTC.

The chain links TRBV7-6 to TRBJ2-4; D may be TRBD2 (6 bases). Gene TRBJ2-7 matches the end of the DNA better, so the J call may be wrong. This CDR3 is 13 amino acids long. CDR1 and CDR2 (germline): SGHVS, FNYEAQ. CDR3 region: CASSVGGTDEQYF. DNA for the CDR3: TGTGCCAGCAGCGTCGGGGGTACGGACGAGCAGTACTTC.